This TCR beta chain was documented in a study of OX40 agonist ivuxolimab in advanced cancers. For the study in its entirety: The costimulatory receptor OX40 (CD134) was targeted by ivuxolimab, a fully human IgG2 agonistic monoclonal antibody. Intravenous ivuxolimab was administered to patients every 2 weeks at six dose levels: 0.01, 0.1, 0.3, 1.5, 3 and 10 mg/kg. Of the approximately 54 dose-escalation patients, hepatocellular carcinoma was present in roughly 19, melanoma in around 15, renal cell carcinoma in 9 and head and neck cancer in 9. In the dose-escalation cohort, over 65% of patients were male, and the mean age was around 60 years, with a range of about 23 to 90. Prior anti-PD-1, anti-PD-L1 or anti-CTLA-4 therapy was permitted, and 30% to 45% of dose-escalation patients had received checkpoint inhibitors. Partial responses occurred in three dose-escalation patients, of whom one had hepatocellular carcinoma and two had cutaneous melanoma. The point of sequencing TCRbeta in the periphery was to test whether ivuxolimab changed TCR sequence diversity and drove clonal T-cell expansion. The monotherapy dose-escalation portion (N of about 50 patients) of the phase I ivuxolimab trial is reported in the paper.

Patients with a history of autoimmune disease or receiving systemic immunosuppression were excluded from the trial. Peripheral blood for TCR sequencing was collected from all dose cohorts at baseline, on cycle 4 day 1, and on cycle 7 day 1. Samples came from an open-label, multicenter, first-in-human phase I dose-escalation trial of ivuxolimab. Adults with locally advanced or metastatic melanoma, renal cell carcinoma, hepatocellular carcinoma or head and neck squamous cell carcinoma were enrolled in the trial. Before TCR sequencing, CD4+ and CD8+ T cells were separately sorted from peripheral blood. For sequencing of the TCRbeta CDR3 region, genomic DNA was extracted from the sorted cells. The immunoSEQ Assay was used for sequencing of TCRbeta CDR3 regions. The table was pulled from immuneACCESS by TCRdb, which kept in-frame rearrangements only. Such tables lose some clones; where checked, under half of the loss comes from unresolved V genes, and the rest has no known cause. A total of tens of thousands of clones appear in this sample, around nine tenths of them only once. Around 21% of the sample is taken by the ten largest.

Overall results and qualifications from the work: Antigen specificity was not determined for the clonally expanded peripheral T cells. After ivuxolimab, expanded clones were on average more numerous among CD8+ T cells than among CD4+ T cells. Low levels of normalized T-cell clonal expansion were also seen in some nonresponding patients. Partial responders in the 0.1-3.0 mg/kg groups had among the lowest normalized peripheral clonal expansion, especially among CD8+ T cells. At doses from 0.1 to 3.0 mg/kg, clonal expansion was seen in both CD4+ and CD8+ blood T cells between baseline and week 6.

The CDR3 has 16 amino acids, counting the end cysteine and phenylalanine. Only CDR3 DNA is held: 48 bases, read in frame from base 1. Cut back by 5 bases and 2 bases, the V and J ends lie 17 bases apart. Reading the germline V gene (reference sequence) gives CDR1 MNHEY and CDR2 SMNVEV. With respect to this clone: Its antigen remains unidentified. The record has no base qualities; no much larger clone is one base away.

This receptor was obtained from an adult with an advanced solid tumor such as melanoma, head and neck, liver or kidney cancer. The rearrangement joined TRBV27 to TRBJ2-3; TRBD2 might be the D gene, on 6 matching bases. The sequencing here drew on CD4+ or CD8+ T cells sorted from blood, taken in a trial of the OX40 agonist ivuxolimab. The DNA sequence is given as TGTGCCAGCAGTCCAATGTACACTAGCACCACAGATACGCAGTATTTT. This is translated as CASSPMYTSTTDTQYF.